These 10 T cell receptor beta chains came from one sample sequenced in a study of blood T cells in healthy people across ages. Combining a sample-barcoded 5' primer with a J-beta primer mix, a second PCR ran for roughly 7 to 12 cycles. Using its own MiXCR run on the 5' RACE reads, TCRdb lists one record per CDR3 protein. In the table there are about 640,000 distinct CDR3 sequences, approximately 59% of which are singletons. What was sequenced was blood. These receptors were collected from a man between 60 and 75 years old in good health.

The chain uses TRBV6-1 and TRBJ2-2, with D possibly matching TRBD1 (5 bases). Germline V lookup: CDR1 MNHNS, CDR2 SASEGT. The CDR3 consists of 14 residues. V shed 0 bases and J shed 6 bases, with 8 bases lying between them. CDR3 in amino acids: CASSEAVGPGELFF. DNA of the CDR3: TGTGCCAGCAGTGAAGCGGTGGGGCCCGGGGAGCTGTTTTTT.

This chain joins TRBV20-1 and TRBJ1-1, with 8 bases matching TRBD1. The CDR3 has 12 residues. V gave up 6 bases and J gave up 6 bases; unmatched junction bases: 6. From germline, CDR1 is DFQATT and CDR2 SNEGSKA (reference sequence). As DNA, the CDR3 is TGCAGTGCACCCCGGACAGGGTCTGAAGCTTTCTTT. It specifies CSAPRTGSEAFF.

This chain links TRBV9 with TRBJ2-5; 9 positions match TRBD1. CDR3 length: 17 residues. With V trimmed by 0 bases and J by 4 bases, 10 bases remained unmatched. Germline CDR1 reads SGDLS; CDR2 reads YYNGEE. The CDR3 sequence: CASSVGDTGGGLETQYF. The CDR3 coding sequence is TGTGCCAGCAGCGTAGGAGACACAGGGGGCGGCCTAGAGACCCAGTACTTC.

The table lists this clonotype with a few counts. One base away lies a much larger clone, so this may be a sequencing read error. V gene TRBV15 combines with J gene TRBJ2-4, with D possibly TRBD2 on 6 matching bases. V lost 5 bases to trimming and J lost 4 bases, with 15 bases between them. CDR3 length: 15 residues. From germline, CDR1 is LNHNV and CDR2 YYDKDF (reference sequence). The CDR3 loop is CATSSGGILKNIQYF. Here the CDR3 DNA reads TGTGCCACCAGCTCCGGCGGGATCCTAAAAAACATTCAGTACTTC.

V usage is TRBV4-2 and J usage is TRBJ1-2; D gene ambiguous. The germline V gene has CDR1 LGHNA and CDR2 YNFKEQ. V shed 2 bases and J shed 2 bases, with 12 bases lying between them. This CDR3 spans 15 amino acids. For the CDR3, the DNA is TGTGCCAGCAGCCAATCCTACGGGAGCAACTATGGCTACACCTTC. Translating gives CASSQSYGSNYGYTF.

This clonotype showed up just a few times. V and J are TRBV9 and TRBJ2-4; perhaps TRBD1 as D (5 bases). Germline CDR1 is SGDLS and CDR2 is YYNGEE. V was pared by 0 bases and J by 5 bases, with 9 bases between. The length of the CDR3 is 14 residues. This chain's CDR3 is CASSVGGHENIQYF. The CDR3 DNA follows: TGTGCCAGCAGCGTAGGGGGCCACGAAAACATTCAGTACTTC.

The V gene is TRBV5-1, the J gene TRBJ1-2; D not certain. V lost 4 bases to trimming and J lost 3 bases, with 10 bases between them. The CDR3 loop spans 13 amino acids. Germline assignment: CDR1 SGHRS and CDR2 YFSETQ. CDR3: CASSNEADYGYTF. CDR3 nucleotide sequence: TGCGCCAGCAGCAACGAGGCGGACTATGGCTACACCTTC. Together with reference TRBV5-1 and TRBJ1-2, the CDR3 gives the full variable domain: KAGVTQTPRYLIKTRGQQVTLSCSPISGHRSVSWYQQTPGQGLQFLFEYFSETQRNKGNFPGRFSGRQFSNSRSEMNVSTLELGDSALYLCASSNEADYGYTFGSGTRLTVV.

The chain joins TRBV14 to TRBJ1-6; 7 bases line up with TRBD1. The J segment lost 6 bases and the V segment lost 3 bases, leaving 5 bases of the junction unmatched. The CDR3 consists of 15 residues. Germline CDR1 is SGHDN and CDR2 is FVKESK. Here the CDR3 DNA reads TGTGCCAGCAGCCATGAGGGGGCGCGTAATTCACCCCTCCACTTT. Translation: CASSHEGARNSPLHF.

The J gene is TRBJ1-1, the V gene TRBV6-5; 7 bases map to TRBD1. V was clipped by 5 bases and J by 4 bases; unmatched bases: 7. Germline loops: CDR1 MNHEY, CDR2 SVGAGI. The CDR3 runs to 14 residues. CDR3 in amino acids: CASSPGQKSTEAFF. The DNA of the CDR3 is TGTGCCAGCAGTCCGGGACAGAAAAGCACTGAAGCTTTCTTT.

This clonotype was counted a few times. The gene calls are TRBV6-6 and TRBJ2-5; D remains unclear. Trimming pared 5 bases from V and 5 bases from J, leaving 12 bases between. Germline lookup yields CDR1 MNHNY and CDR2 SVGAGI (reference sequence). This CDR3 comprises 13 residues. CDR3 coding DNA: TGTGCCAGCAGTCCGAGTAAACTGGAGACCCAGTACTTC. It encodes CASSPSKLETQYF.